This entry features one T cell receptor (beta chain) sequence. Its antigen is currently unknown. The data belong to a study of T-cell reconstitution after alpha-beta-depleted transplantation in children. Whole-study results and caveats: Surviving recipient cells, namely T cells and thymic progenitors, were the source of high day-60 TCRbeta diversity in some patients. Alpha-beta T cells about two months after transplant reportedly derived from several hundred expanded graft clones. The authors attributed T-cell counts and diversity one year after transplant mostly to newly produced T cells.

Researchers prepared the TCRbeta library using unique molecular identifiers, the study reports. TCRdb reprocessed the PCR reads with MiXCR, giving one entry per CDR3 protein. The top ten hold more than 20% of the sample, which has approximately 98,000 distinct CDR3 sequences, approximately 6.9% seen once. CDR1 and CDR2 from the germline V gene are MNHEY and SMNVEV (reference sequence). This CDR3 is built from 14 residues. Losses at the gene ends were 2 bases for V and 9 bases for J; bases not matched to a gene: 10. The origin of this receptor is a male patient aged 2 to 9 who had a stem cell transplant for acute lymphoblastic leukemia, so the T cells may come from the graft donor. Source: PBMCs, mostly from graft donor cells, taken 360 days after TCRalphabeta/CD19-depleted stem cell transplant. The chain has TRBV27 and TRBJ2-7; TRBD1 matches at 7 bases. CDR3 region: CASSLLTGTAGQYF. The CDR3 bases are TGTGCCAGCAGTTTACTAACCGGGACAGCAGGGCAGTACTTC.